This T cell receptor beta chain was captured in a study of T cells in Graves' hyperthyroidism and ophthalmopathy. Across the study: Peripheral blood was secured at the point of initial diagnosis, before any treatment. Study-wide points: Most thyroid clonotypes with frequency above 0.001 were detected in blood.

Amplified TCR beta CDR3 regions derived from RNA transcripts. Carried out on the TCR CDR3, a first-round RT-PCR used the HTBI primer set. Each CDR3 protein gets one entry after TCRdb re-called the multiplex PCR reads with MiXCR. There are 600,000 to 650,000 distinct CDR3 sequences in the sample; around 20% occur only once, and 30% to 40% lies in the top ten. Germline loops: CDR1 SQVTM, CDR2 ANQGSEA. The CDR3 runs to 17 residues. Losses at the gene ends were 6 bases for V and 0 bases for J; bases not matched to a gene: 14. This clonotype has a handful of counts. Its antigen is not identified. Patients were excluded for uncontrolled infection, other autoimmune disease, pregnancy or lactation. Every diagnosis used clinical symptoms, serum thyroxine and TRAb, thyroid ultrasound and orbital computed tomography.

This chain uses TRBV29-1 with TRBJ2-7; the match to TRBD2 covers 10 bases. The sample consisted of blood. The TCR sequence derives from a man aged 30 to 39 with Graves' ophthalmopathy. This CDR3 reads CSVGAVPSGSISYEQYF. The CDR3 DNA is TGCAGCGTAGGAGCCGTACCTAGCGGGAGTATCTCCTACGAGCAGTACTTC.